This TCR beta chain derives from a study of immune heterogeneity within non-small cell lung tumors. General study results and limits: Identical dominant CDR3 beta clonotypes showed recurrence across tumor sites within a patient, and site-unique high-frequency clones were also present.

With V trimmed by 5 bases and J by 7 bases, 9 bases remained unmatched. There are 17 residues in the CDR3. Germline V gene sequence: CDR1 LNHDA, CDR2 SQIVND (reference sequence). The authors used about 540 ng of bulk tumor genomic DNA per sample as template. Surgery yielded several widely spaced biopsies per primary tumor. Enrolled individuals presented with untreated, newly diagnosed non-small cell lung cancer and received curative surgery. This clonotype ranks as medium-sized (0.01 to 0.1%). Its specificity is not known. With 32 V and 13 J primers, multiplex PCR amplified the TCR beta CDR3. MiXCR was run by TCRdb on the multiplex PCR reads, yielding one entry per CDR3 protein. The table lists 4,000 to 5,000 distinct CDR3 sequences, around 33% of them singletons.

This TCR derives from a woman in her 50s with non-small cell lung cancer. The material sequenced was lung tumor tissue. The chain carries TRBV19 and TRBJ2-1, with 15 bases aligning to TRBD2. Here the CDR3 DNA reads TGTGCCAGTAGTGGTGGACTAGCGGGAGGGCCCAAGAATGAGCAGTTCTTC. It translates to CASSGGLAGGPKNEQFF.